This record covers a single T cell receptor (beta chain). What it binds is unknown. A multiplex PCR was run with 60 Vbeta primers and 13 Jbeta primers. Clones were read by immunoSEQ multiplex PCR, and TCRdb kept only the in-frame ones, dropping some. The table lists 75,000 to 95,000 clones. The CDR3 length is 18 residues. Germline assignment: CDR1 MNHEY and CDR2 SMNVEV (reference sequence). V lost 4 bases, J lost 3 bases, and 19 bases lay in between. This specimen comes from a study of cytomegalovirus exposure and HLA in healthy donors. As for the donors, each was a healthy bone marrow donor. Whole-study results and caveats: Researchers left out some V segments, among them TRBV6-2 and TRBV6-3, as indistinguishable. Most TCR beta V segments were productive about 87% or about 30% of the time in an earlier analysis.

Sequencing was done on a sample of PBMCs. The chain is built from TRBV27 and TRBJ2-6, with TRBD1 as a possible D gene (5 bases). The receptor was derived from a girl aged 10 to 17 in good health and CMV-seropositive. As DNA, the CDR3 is TGTGCCAGCAGTTCAGTGCAAGTTACAGGCTATGGGGCCAACGTCCTGACTTTC. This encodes CASSSVQVTGYGANVLTF.